The following is a T cell receptor (beta chain) sequence with its context. Its specific antigen is unknown. No base quality values were provided; no much bigger clone lies one nucleotide off. These data come from a study of T cell responses to AZD1222 COVID-19 vaccine listed by TCRdb under 2021. At the level of the whole study: A total of approximately 240 trial participants underwent TCR sequencing, of whom under 220 had received two doses of AZD1222 and approximately 25 had received two doses of the MenACWY control vaccine. Trial participants were enrolled into age subgroups of 18-55, 56-69 and 70-plus years, which contained about 150, 27 and 61 TCR-sequenced participants, respectively.

Unmatched junction bases come to 2, with V trimmed by 6 bases and J by 5 bases. The CDR3 numbers 13 residues from cysteine through phenylalanine. Kept here is only the CDR3 DNA, which spans 39 bases and is read in frame from base 1. Study-wide conclusions, independent of this receptor: Participants were mostly white British, with more females than males. The authors suggested clonal diversity may have been underestimated. Conclusions about previously exposed vaccinees were limited because only a handful of AZD1222 recipients were SARS-CoV-2 seropositive at baseline. Reportedly, close to half of the unique spike-specific TCRs recognized epitopes lying outside the regions that are mutated in the B.1.351 and B.1.1.7 variants. No day 14 peak-response samples were available, so repertoires were characterized only after the peak T cell response. In the small 56-69-year group, the increase in depth fell short of significance, most likely because of low power. The vaccine-associated CD4 TCRs covered the entire spike protein, and the dominant responses fell in regions 160-218 and 743-854. A significant rise in spike-specific TCR breadth and depth was observed after two AZD1222 doses relative to day 0 and relative to MenACWY recipients.

The CDR3 regions of human TCRbeta chains were analyzed by immunosequencing. The paper's data handling went like this. Repertoire TCRs were checked for matches against a reference library of SARS-CoV-2-specific TCRs that had been generated using the MIRA antigen-specificity platform. Breadth was defined as the fraction of unique TCRs that were SARS-CoV-2-associated, and depth was defined as the fraction of total T cells that were SARS-CoV-2-associated. Using the MIRA data, each spike-specific TCR was assigned both to the spike region to which the TCR was reactive and to a CD4 or CD8 class. Log10-transformed breadth and depth values were compared by one-way ANOVA with Sidak's multiple comparisons tests. TCRdb re-hosts the immuneACCESS table, in-frame sequences only. Its copies lack some clones; in the studies checked, an unresolved V gene accounts for under half of them, and the cause for the rest is not known. V and J calls and clone size are given by that table; D and trimming were obtained from the DNA. In this sample the table shows 100,000 to 120,000 clones, around nine tenths of which occur a single time. The top ten clonotypes cover around 16% of the sample.

The sample's time point, from its label and the paper: about 28 days (+/-7) after the second vaccine dose. Because spike-specific TCR depth and breadth did not differ between the two schedules, AZD1222 recipients who got a second dose at roughly 4 weeks were pooled with those who got a second dose at roughly 12 weeks. The vaccinee samples were drawn from two UK trials, COV001 and COV002, one of which was a single-blind randomized controlled phase 2/3 trial testing AZD1222 (ChAdOx1 nCoV-19) in healthy adults. For TCRbeta chain sequencing, PBMC samples were collected from trial participants at day 0 and at day 28 after the second dose.

This material consisted of peripheral blood, taken 28 days after the second AZD1222 dose. The TCR comes from an adult who received the AZD1222 COVID-19 vaccine. The chain is made from TRBV12-3 or TRBV12-4 and TRBJ2-2; 8 junctional bases match TRBD2. The CDR3 has the sequence CASRTSGTGELFF. The nucleotide sequence is TGTGCCAGCAGAACTAGCGGAACCGGGGAGCTGTTTTTT.